The 10 T cell receptor beta chains presented below share a single source sample, sequenced in a study of T cells in localized non-small cell lung cancer. Libraries were prepared by immunoSEQ multiplex PCR; TCRdb keeps only in-frame clonotypes and omits some of them. The sample consists of tens of thousands of clones, around 86% of them appearing once. The material sequenced was PBMCs, taken before any cancer treatment. The source of these receptors is a man aged 40 to 70 with stage II squamous cell lung carcinoma.

The DNA for the CDR3 is TGCGCCAGCAGCTTACAAGCGGAGACCACAGATACGCAGTATTTT. It encodes CASSLQAETTDTQYF. V usage is TRBV5-1 and J usage is TRBJ2-3, with D possibly matching TRBD2 (5 bases). Germline CDR1 is SGHRS and CDR2 is YFSETQ. V lost 2 bases and J lost 2, with 12 bases in between. This CDR3 is built from 15 residues.

The rearrangement joins TRBV7-2 to TRBJ2-7, with TRBD2 matching over 12 bases. The CDR3 length is 15 residues. CDR1 and CDR2 (germline): SGHTA, FQGNSA. J was trimmed by 1 base and V by 4 bases; bases with no gene match: 2. The CDR3 loop is CASSSTSGGSYEQYF. CDR3 DNA: TGTGCCAGCAGCTCCACTAGCGGGGGGTCCTACGAGCAGTACTTC.

The chain links TRBV9 to TRBJ1-2; the match to TRBD1 covers 7 bases. The CDR3 length is 12 residues. With V trimmed by 0 bases and J by 9 bases, 2 bases remained unmatched. Looked up from germline, CDR1 is SGDLS and CDR2 is YYNGEE. CDR3 protein: CASSVGQGSYTF. In DNA, the CDR3 is TGTGCCAGCAGCGTAGGACAGGGAAGCTACACCTTC.

The J gene is TRBJ1-1, the V gene TRBV7-3, with D unclear. The CDR3 runs to 13 residues. Trimming stripped 5 bases from V and 1 base from J, with 8 bases between. Germline V gene data show CDR1 as SGHTA and CDR2 as FQGTGA. The CDR3 nucleotides are TGTGCCAGCAGCGATGCACGGAACACTGAAGCTTTCTTT. It is translated as CASSDARNTEAFF.

The chain joins TRBV29-1 to TRBJ1-3; weak D call: TRBD1 (6 bases). Deletions cut 6 bases from V and 2 bases from J, with 17 bases between. In germline, CDR1 is SQVTM, CDR2 ANQGSEA. The CDR3 consists of 15 residues. CDR3: CSVLQTGGTGNTIYF. The DNA of the CDR3 is TGCAGCGTCCTCCAGACAGGAGGTACTGGAAACACCATATATTTT.

The chain carries TRBV9 and TRBJ1-3; D remains ambiguous. CDR1 and CDR2 (germline): SGDLS, YYNGEE. Trimming cost V 0 bases and J 2 bases, with 9 bases left between them. This CDR3 comprises 15 residues. The CDR3 DNA reads TGTGCCAGCAGCGTAGGTATACAACCTGGAAACACCATATATTTT. Translating gives CASSVGIQPGNTIYF.

The rearrangement joins TRBV30 to TRBJ2-7; the match to TRBD2 covers 11 bases. This CDR3 contains 18 residues. Germline CDR1 is GTSNPN and CDR2 is SVGIG (reference sequence). Trimming cost V 2 bases and J 2 bases; bases outside gene matches: 14. The DNA for the CDR3 is TGTGCCTGGAGTCCCAGGGATAGCGGGAGGGCCCTTACCTACGAGCAGTACTTC. Protein sequence: CAWSPRDSGRALTYEQYF.

This chain connects TRBV15 to TRBJ2-5; 14 bases are shared with TRBD2. V lost 4 bases and J lost 4; bases outside the gene matches: 5. Germline V gene data show CDR1 as LNHNV and CDR2 as YYDKDF (reference sequence). There are 16 residues in the CDR3. CDR3 protein: CATSTQTSGGAETQYF. CDR3 bases: TGTGCCACCAGCACTCAGACTAGCGGGGGGGCAGAGACCCAGTACTTC. The complete variable domain, with remaining parts taken from reference TRBV15 and TRBJ2-5, reads DAMVIQNPRYQVTQFGKPVTLSCSQTLNHNVMYWYQQKSSQAPKLLFHYYDKDFNNEADTPDNFQSRRPNTSFCFLDIRSPGLGDTAMYLCATSTQTSGGAETQYFGPGTRLLVL.

This clone was detected once. This sequence joins TRBV2 and TRBJ2-1, with 13 bases matching TRBD2. From germline, CDR1 is SNHLY and CDR2 FYNNEI. The CDR3 covers 16 residues. With 4 bases clipped from V and 6 bases from J, the junction kept 6 bases outside the gene matches. This CDR3 reads CASSGGGTSGINEQFF. The CDR3 bases are TGTGCCAGCAGTGGCGGCGGGACTAGCGGGATCAATGAGCAGTTCTTC.

The rearrangement links TRBV6-5 to TRBJ2-2; TRBD2 matches at 11 bases. With V trimmed by 5 bases and J by 8 bases, 7 bases remained unmatched. Germline V lookup: CDR1 MNHEY, CDR2 SVGAGI. CDR3 size: 15 residues. CDR3 in DNA: TGTGCCAGCAGTCCCCAGACTAGCGGGATTGGGGAGCTGTTTTTT. It specifies CASSPQTSGIGELFF.